These 24 T cell receptor beta chains were sequenced from one sample in a study of blood T cells in healthy people across ages. A second PCR of roughly 6 to 12 cycles used a sample-barcoded 5' primer and a J-beta primer mix. One entry per CDR3 protein, called by TCRdb with MiXCR from the 5' RACE reads. The sample contains 1,500,000 or so distinct CDR3 sequences, 59% of which appear only once. Input material: blood. The receptors were gathered from a man between 18 and 35 years old in good health.

The rearrangement links TRBV15 to TRBJ1-6, with 9 bases fitting TRBD1. The CDR3 extends over 14 amino acids. The J segment lost 8 bases and the V segment lost 9 bases, leaving 8 bases of the junction unmatched. Germline V gives CDR1 LNHNV, CDR2 YYDKDF (reference sequence). The CDR3 region is CATSGTGFDSPLHF. DNA of the CDR3: TGTGCCACTAGCGGGACAGGGTTTGATTCACCCCTCCACTTT.

The V call is TRBV11-2, the J call TRBJ2-5; TRBD1 or TRBD2 may be the D gene (5 bases each). The CDR3 sequence is 12 residues long. Per the germline V gene, CDR1 is SGHAT and CDR2 is FQNNGV. Trimming left V 4 bases short and J 5 bases short, with 8 bases between. The CDR3 reads CASSSEGETQYF. The DNA of the CDR3 is TGTGCCAGCAGCTCCGAGGGGGAGACCCAGTACTTC.

V and J are TRBV27 and TRBJ2-5; D not resolved. Germline loops: CDR1 MNHEY, CDR2 SMNVEV (reference sequence). V lost 2 bases, J lost 4 bases, and 8 bases lay in between. CDR3 size: 13 residues. The CDR3 nucleotides read TGTGCCAGCAGTTTAGATGGCGGAGAGACCCAGTACTTC. Translated: CASSLDGGETQYF.

The chain carries TRBV5-1 and TRBJ2-5, with D possibly called TRBD1 or TRBD2 (5 bases each). Germline V CDR1 and CDR2: SGHRS, YFSETQ. V lost 0 bases to trimming and J lost 2 bases, with 20 bases between them. The CDR3 has 18 residues. The DNA for the CDR3 is TGCGCCAGCAGCTTGGCCATACGAGGGGCCGGACTTCAAGAGACCCAGTACTTC. Its protein is CASSLAIRGAGLQETQYF.

This clonotype was seen only a few times. Sequence at one end of the junction differs from germline and may be a read error. This chain links TRBV3-1 with TRBJ1-1; maybe TRBD1 (5 bases). The CDR3 loop spans 14 amino acids. Germline lookup yields CDR1 LGHDT and CDR2 YNNKEL (reference sequence). In DNA, the CDR3 is TGTGCCAGCAGTCAAGACGGGGGGACCCCTGAAGCTTTCTTT. Translated, it gives CASSQDGGTPEAFF.

This rearrangement joins TRBV6-5 to TRBJ2-4, with unresolved D. The assigned J gene may be wrong: the sequence end matches TRBJ2-7 better. There are 12 residues in the CDR3. From germline, CDR1 is MNHEY and CDR2 SVGAGI. CDR3 coding DNA: TGTGCCAGCAAATCTCTCTCGGACGAGCAGTACTTC. It translates to CASKSLSDEQYF.

J is TRBJ2-4 and V is TRBV5-1; 8 bases match TRBD2. The J call could be wrong; TRBJ2-7 is a better fit for the DNA end. CDR3 size: 15 residues. CDR1 is SGHRS, CDR2 YFSETQ, per germline. CDR3 residues: CASSLLGTRIHEQYF. In DNA, the CDR3 is TGCGCCAGCAGCTTGCTTGGGACTAGAATCCACGAGCAGTACTTC.

This clonotype was detected only once. The rearrangement joins TRBV5-1 to TRBJ1-1; D gene uncertain. This CDR3 has 17 residues. Germline lookup yields CDR1 SGHRS and CDR2 YFSETQ. V lost 1 base and J 0 bases, leaving 16 bases between the germline ends. As DNA, the CDR3 is TGCGCCAGCAGCTTGAGGGCGGGCGGCTACATGAACACTGAAGCTTTCTTT. Its protein product is CASSLRAGGYMNTEAFF.

This clonotype was found a few times. The chain combines TRBV29-1 with TRBJ2-1; 9 nucleotides align to TRBD1. The V gene end was trimmed by 3 bases and the J gene end by 9 bases; junction bases not matched to a gene: 9. The CDR3 spans 14 residues. Germline CDR1 is SQVTM and CDR2 is ANQGSEA. CDR3 residues: CSVEGQGVTGEQFF. The CDR3 nucleotides are TGCAGCGTTGAGGGACAGGGTGTGACAGGTGAGCAGTTCTTC.

This clonotype has a handful of counts. The chain couples TRBV14 to TRBJ2-1; D not resolved. The germline V and J ends were trimmed by 3 bases and 2 bases, with 14 bases remaining between them. The CDR3 length is 16 residues. The germline V gene encodes CDR1 SGHDN and CDR2 FVKESK. The chain's CDR3 is CASSHAQALTYNEQFF. As DNA, the CDR3 is TGTGCCAGCAGCCATGCTCAGGCCCTTACCTACAATGAGCAGTTCTTC.

The chain uses TRBV5-1 and TRBJ2-4; TRBD1 might be the D (5 bases). V shed 7 bases and J shed 3 bases, with 11 bases lying between them. Looked up from germline, CDR1 is SGHRS and CDR2 is YFSETQ. The CDR3 runs to 13 residues. CDR3 bases: TGCGCCAGCGGCAGGGAAGGCAAAAACATTCAGTACTTC. This sequence encodes CASGREGKNIQYF.

Only a few counts were recorded for this clonotype. The genes are TRBV6-2 or TRBV6-3 and TRBJ2-4; D remains ambiguous. The DNA end favors TRBJ2-7, so the J call may be wrong. The V gene's germline CDR1 is MNHEY and CDR2 SVGEGT. The CDR3 sequence is 14 residues long. The CDR3 sequence: CASSFYGKSYEQYF. In DNA form, the CDR3 reads TGTGCCAGCAGTTTTTACGGAAAATCCTACGAGCAGTACTTC.

V and J are TRBV6-2 or TRBV6-3 and TRBJ2-2, with no clear D. The CDR3 covers 14 residues. V shed 5 bases and J shed 10 bases, with 17 bases lying between them. From germline, CDR1 is MNHEY and CDR2 SVGEGT. The CDR3: CASSPPTRSEELFF. CDR3 sequence (DNA): TGTGCCAGCAGTCCCCCCACGAGAAGTGAGGAGCTGTTTTTT.

This clonotype occurred a few times. The gene calls are TRBV20-1 and TRBJ2-5, with 10 positions matching TRBD2. Germline V lookup: CDR1 DFQATT, CDR2 SNEGSKA (reference sequence). The CDR3 runs 12 residues. Trimming took 6 bases from V and 4 from J; bases not matched to a gene: 2. In DNA form, the CDR3 reads TGCAGTGCGGAGCGGGGGGGAGAGACCCAGTACTTC. Its translation is CSAERGGETQYF.

This chain uses TRBV20-1 with TRBJ2-7; 11 positions match TRBD2. Trimming took 3 bases from V and 3 from J; bases not matched to a gene: 10. This CDR3 has 16 residues. CDR1 and CDR2 from the germline V gene are DFQATT and SNEGSKA (reference sequence). This chain's CDR3 is CSASSLAGGLRYEQYF. DNA for the CDR3: TGCAGTGCTAGTTCCCTAGCGGGAGGCCTCCGCTACGAGCAGTACTTC.

The V call is TRBV9, the J call TRBJ2-1; the D gene is possibly TRBD2 (7 bases). Germline V gives CDR1 SGDLS, CDR2 YYNGEE. Trimming stripped 0 bases from V and 7 bases from J, with 14 bases between. The CDR3 loop spans 15 amino acids. The CDR3 is CASSVGLGGGNEQFF. The CDR3 DNA reads as TGTGCCAGCAGCGTAGGTCTAGGGGGGGGAAATGAGCAGTTCTTC.

V gene TRBV7-2 combines with J gene TRBJ2-7, with 9 bases that match TRBD2. Germline CDR1 is SGHTA and CDR2 is FQGNSA. The CDR3 totals 17 residues. The ends lost 2 bases at V and 3 bases at J; junction bases unmatched: 11. The CDR3, as DNA: TGTGCCAGCAGCTTACGAAGCGGGAGGACTCGGATCTACGAGCAGTACTTC. It encodes CASSLRSGRTRIYEQYF. Full variable domain (outside the CDR3, taken from reference TRBV7-2 and TRBJ2-7): GAGVSQSPSNKVTEKGKDVELRCDPISGHTALYWYRQSLGQGLEFLIYFQGNSAPDKSGLPSDRFSAERTGGSVSTLTIQRTQQEDSAVYLCASSLRSGRTRIYEQYFGPGTRLTVT.

This clonotype was seen only a few times. This chain uses TRBV2 with TRBJ2-1; D is unresolved. V was shortened by 3 bases and J by 1 base, with 13 bases between the two germline ends. Germline CDR1 SNHLY, CDR2 FYNNEI. The CDR3 contains 16 residues. CDR3: CASSDLEMGSYNEQFF. The CDR3 nucleotides read TGTGCCAGCAGTGATCTGGAGATGGGATCCTACAATGAGCAGTTCTTC.

This clonotype was observed a handful of times. The chain uses TRBV3-1 and TRBJ1-2, with D maybe TRBD1 (5 bases). This CDR3 region has 12 residues. Germline CDR1 LGHDT, CDR2 YNNKEL (reference sequence). V was clipped by 10 bases and J by 10 bases, with 19 bases between them. The CDR3 reads CATSGTKAAYTF. For the CDR3, the DNA is TGTGCCACCTCCGGGACTAAAGCGGCCTACACCTTC.

The chain has TRBV11-2 and TRBJ2-7, with TRBD1 matching 7 bases. Gene TRBJ2-4 matches the end of the DNA better, so the J call may be wrong. The CDR3 extends over 14 amino acids. Per the germline V gene, CDR1 is SGHAT and CDR2 is FQNNGV. CDR3 coding DNA: TGTGCCAGCAGCTCCCCGACAGGGTATAACATTCAGTACTTC. Translation: CASSSPTGYNIQYF.

This sequence joins TRBV7-8 and TRBJ2-7; 7 bases are a match to TRBD1. V shed 5 bases, J shed 2 bases, and the junction held 9 bases outside the gene matches. The CDR3 covers 15 residues. Germline lookup yields CDR1 SGHVS and CDR2 FQNEAQ. CDR3 region: CASSDLMTGPYEQYF. CDR3 nucleotide sequence: TGTGCCAGCAGCGACCTTATGACAGGGCCCTACGAGCAGTACTTC.

This clonotype was counted between two and nine times. V gene TRBV29-1 combines with J gene TRBJ2-5; D is unresolved. V was clipped by 3 bases and J by 0 bases, with 8 bases between them. Germline CDR1 reads SQVTM; CDR2 reads ANQGSEA. This CDR3 is built from 13 residues. This CDR3 is CSVETTYQETQYF. CDR3 coding DNA: TGCAGCGTTGAGACGACGTACCAAGAGACCCAGTACTTC.

In this sample, this clonotype turned up a few times. The chain recombines TRBV12-3 or TRBV12-4 with TRBJ2-7; 10 bases map to TRBD2. The CDR3 has 15 amino acids. Trimming at V came to 4 bases and at J to 3 bases, leaving 6 bases not matched to a gene. The CDR3: CASSSPASGSYEQYF. DNA of the CDR3: TGTGCCAGCAGTTCCCCCGCTAGCGGGAGCTACGAGCAGTACTTC.

Here the CDR3 reads CASSDWQLQSSYEQYF. For the CDR3, the DNA is TGTGCCAGCAGTGACTGGCAGCTCCAAAGCTCCTACGAGCAGTACTTC. The V call is TRBV6-4, the J call TRBJ2-7; no reliable D call. Trimming left V 1 base short and J 0 bases short, with 13 bases between. There are 16 residues in the CDR3. CDR1 and CDR2 from the germline V gene are MRHNA and SNTAGT.